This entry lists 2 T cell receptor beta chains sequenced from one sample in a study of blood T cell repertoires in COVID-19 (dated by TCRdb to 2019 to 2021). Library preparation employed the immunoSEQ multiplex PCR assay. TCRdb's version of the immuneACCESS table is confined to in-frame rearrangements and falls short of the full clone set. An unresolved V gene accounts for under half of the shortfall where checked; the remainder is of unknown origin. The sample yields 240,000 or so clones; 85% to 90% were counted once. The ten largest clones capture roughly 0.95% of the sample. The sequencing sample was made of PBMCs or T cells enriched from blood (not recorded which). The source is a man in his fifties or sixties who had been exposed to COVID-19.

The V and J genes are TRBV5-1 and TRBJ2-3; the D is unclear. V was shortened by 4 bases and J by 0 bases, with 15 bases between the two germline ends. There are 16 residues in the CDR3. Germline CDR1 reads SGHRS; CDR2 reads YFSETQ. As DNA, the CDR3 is TGCGCCAGCAGCCTGCCCACTGACTCTAGCACAGATACGCAGTATTTT. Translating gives CASSLPTDSSTDTQYF.

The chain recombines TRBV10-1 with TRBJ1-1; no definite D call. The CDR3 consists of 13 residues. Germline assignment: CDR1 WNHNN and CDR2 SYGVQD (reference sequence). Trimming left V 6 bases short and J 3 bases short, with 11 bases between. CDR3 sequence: CASSDSGYTEAFF. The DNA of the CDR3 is TGCGCCAGCAGCGATTCGGGATACACTGAAGCTTTCTTT.